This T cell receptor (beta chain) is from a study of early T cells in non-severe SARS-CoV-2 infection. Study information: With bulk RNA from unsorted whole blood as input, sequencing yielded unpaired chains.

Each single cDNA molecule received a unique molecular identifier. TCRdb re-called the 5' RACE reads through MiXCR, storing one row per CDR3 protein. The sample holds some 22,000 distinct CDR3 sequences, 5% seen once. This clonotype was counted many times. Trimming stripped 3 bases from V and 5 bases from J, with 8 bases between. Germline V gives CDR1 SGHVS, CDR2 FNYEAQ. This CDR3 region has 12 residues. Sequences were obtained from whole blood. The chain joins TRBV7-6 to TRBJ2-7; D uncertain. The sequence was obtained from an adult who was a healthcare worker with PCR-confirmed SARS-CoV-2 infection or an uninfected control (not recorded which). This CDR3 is CASSLVRDEQYF. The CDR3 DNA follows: TGTGCCAGCAGCTTGGTCCGGGACGAGCAGTACTTC.